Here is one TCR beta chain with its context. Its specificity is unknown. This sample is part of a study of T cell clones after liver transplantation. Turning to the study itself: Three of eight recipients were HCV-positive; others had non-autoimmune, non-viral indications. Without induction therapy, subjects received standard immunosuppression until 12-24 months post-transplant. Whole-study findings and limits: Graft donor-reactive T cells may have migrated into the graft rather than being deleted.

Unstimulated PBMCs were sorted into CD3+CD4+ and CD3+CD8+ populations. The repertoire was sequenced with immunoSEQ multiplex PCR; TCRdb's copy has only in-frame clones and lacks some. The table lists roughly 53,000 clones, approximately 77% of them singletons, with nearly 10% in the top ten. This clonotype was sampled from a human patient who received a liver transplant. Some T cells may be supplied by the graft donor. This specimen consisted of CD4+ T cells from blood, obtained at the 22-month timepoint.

DNA for the CDR3: TGTGCCAGCAGGAGGGGAGGGAATCTTAGCAATCAGCCCCAGCATTTT. It encodes CASRRGGNLSNQPQHF. The V gene is TRBV27, the J gene TRBJ1-5; possible D gene TRBD1, 5 bases. V lost 6 bases, J lost 0 bases, and 15 bases lay in between. This CDR3 spans 16 amino acids. Germline loops: CDR1 MNHEY, CDR2 SMNVEV (reference sequence).